Listed here are 3 T cell receptor beta chains from one sample, sequenced in a study of blood T cell repertoires in COVID-19 (dated by TCRdb to about 2020). Library creation used the immunoSEQ multiplex PCR assay. This is the immuneACCESS table as TCRdb keeps it, with only in-frame sequences that have V and J called. A part of the clones is gone; compared with another copy, unresolved V genes explain less than half, and the rest is unexplained. The sample table records 140,000 to 150,000 clones; nearly 90% of these occur just once. Of the sample, 1.5% to 2% is held by the ten largest clones. Sequences were obtained from peripheral blood. These TCRs come from a man between 65 and 85 years old with acute or convalescent COVID-19.

The J gene is TRBJ2-1, the V gene TRBV21-1; TRBD1 is taken as the D call from the table, unchecked against the DNA. TRBV21-1 constitutes a pseudogene. CDR3 length: 17 amino acids. CDR3 coding DNA: TGTGCCAGCAGCAAAGTCCCGTGGCTAGCGTCAGGGGGGTCGCAGTTCTTC. It specifies CASSKVPWLASGGSQFF.

Concerning this clone: The same CDR3 can be traced to other DNA sequences in this sample. The genes are TRBV6-5 and TRBJ2-7, with a tentative D call TRBD2 (6 bases). CDR1 and CDR2 from the germline V gene are MNHEY and SVGAGI. Trimming left V 3 bases short and J 4 bases short, with 16 bases between. The CDR3 runs 15 residues. CDR3 DNA: TGTGCCAGCAGTTATTCCGGGGGTCGAGGATACGAGCAGTACTTC. It encodes CASSYSGGRGYEQYF.

The chain has TRBV2 and TRBJ2-7; 9 nucleotides match TRBD2. This CDR3 contains 14 residues. Losses at the gene ends were 6 bases for V and 4 bases for J; bases not matched to a gene: 7. Looked up from germline, CDR1 is SNHLY and CDR2 is FYNNEI. CDR3 DNA sequence: TGTGCCAGCAGCATAGCGGGGGCCCCTTACGAGCAGTACTTC. This encodes CASSIAGAPYEQYF. The full variable domain, completed using reference TRBV2 and TRBJ2-7, is EPEVTQTPSHQVTQMGQEVILRCVPISNHLYFYWYRQILGQKVEFLVSFYNNEISEKSEIFDDQFSVERPDGSNFTLKIRSTKLEDSAMYFCASSIAGAPYEQYFGPGTRLTVT.